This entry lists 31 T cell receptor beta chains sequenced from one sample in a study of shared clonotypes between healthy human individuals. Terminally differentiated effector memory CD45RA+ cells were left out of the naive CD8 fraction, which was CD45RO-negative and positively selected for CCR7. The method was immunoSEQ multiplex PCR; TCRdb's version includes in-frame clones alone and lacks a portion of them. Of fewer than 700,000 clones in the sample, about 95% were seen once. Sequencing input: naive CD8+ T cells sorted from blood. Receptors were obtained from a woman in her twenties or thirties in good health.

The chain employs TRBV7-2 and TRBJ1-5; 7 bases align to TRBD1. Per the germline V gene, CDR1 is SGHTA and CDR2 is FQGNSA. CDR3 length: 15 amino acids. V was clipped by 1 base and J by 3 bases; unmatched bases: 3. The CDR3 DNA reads TGTGCCAGCAGCTTAGGCAGGGGGTTCAATCAGCCCCAGCATTTT. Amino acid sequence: CASSLGRGFNQPQHF.

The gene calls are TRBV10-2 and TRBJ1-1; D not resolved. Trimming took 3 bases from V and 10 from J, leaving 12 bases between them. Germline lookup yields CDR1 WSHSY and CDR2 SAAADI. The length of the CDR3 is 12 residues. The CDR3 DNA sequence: TGCGCCAGCAGTGAATTGGGGAAGGGAGCTTTCTTT. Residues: CASSELGKGAFF.

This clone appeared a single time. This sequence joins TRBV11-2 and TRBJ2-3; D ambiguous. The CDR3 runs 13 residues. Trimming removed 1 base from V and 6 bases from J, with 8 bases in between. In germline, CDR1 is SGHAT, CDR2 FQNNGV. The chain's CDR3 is CASSLGLPDTQYF. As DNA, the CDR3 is TGTGCCAGCAGCTTAGGGCTCCCGGATACGCAGTATTTT.

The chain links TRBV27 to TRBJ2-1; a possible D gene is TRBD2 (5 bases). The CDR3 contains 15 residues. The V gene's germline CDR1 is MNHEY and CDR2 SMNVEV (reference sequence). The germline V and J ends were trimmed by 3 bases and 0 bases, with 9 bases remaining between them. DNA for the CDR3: TGTGCCAGCAGTTTGGACTCAAGCTCCTACAATGAGCAGTTCTTC. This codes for CASSLDSSSYNEQFF.

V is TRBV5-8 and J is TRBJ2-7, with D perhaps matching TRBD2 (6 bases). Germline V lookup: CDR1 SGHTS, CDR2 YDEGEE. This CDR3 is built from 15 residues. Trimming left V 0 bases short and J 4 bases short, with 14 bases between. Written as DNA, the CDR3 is TGTGCCAGCAGCTTGGCTCGCGGGAAGGTGTACGAGCAGTACTTC. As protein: CASSLARGKVYEQYF.

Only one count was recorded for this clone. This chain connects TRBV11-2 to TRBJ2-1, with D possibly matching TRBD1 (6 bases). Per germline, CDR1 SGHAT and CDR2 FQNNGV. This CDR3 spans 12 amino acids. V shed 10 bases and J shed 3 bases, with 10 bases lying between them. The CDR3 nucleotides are TGTGCCACCGTGGGACACTACAATGAGCAGTTCTTC. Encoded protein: CATVGHYNEQFF.

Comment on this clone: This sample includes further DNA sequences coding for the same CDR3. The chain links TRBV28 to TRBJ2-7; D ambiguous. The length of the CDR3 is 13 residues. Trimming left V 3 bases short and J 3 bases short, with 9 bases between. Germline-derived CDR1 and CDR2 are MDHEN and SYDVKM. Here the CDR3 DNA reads TGTGCCAGCAGTTTGGGCACCGACTACGAGCAGTACTTC. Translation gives CASSLGTDYEQYF.

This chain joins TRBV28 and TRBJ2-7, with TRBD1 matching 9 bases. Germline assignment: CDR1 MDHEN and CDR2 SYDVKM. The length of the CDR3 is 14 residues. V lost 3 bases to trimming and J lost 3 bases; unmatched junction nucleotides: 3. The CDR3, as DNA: TGTGCCAGCAGTTTGGGACAGGGCGACTACGAGCAGTACTTC. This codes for CASSLGQGDYEQYF. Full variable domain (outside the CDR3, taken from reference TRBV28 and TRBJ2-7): DVKVTQSSRYLVKRTGEKVFLECVQDMDHENMFWYRQDPGLGLRLIYFSYDVKMKEKGDIPEGYSVSREKKERFSLILESASTNQTSMYLCASSLGQGDYEQYFGPGTRLTVT.

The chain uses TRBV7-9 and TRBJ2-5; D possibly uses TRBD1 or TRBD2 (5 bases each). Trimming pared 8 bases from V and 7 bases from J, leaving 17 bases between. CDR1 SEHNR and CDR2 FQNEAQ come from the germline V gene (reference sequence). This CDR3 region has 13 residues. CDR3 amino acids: CASSGGLGGTQYF. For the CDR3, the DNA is TGTGCCAGCTCTGGCGGGCTTGGGGGGACCCAGTACTTC. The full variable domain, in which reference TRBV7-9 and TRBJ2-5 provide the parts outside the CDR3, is DTGVSQNPRHKITKRGQNVTFRCDPISEHNRLYWYRQTLGQGPEFLTYFQNEAQLEKSRLLSDRFSAERPKGSFSTLEIQRTEQGDSAMYLCASSGGLGGTQYFGPGTRLLVL.

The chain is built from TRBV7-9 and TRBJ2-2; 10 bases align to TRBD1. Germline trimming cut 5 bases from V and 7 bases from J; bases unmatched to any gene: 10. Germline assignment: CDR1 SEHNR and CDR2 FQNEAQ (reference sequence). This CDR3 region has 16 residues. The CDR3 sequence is CASSPIDRGLNGELFF. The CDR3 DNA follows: TGTGCCAGCAGCCCTATAGACAGGGGGCTTAACGGGGAGCTGTTTTTT.

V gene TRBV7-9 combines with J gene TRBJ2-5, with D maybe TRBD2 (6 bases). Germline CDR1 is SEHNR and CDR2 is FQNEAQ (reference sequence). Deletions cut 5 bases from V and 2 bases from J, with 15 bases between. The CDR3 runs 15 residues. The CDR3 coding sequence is TGTGCCAGCAGCGACCTCTTAGCGGTTCAAGAGACCCAGTACTTC. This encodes CASSDLLAVQETQYF. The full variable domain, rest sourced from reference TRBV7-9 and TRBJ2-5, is DTGVSQNPRHKITKRGQNVTFRCDPISEHNRLYWYRQTLGQGPEFLTYFQNEAQLEKSRLLSDRFSAERPKGSFSTLEIQRTEQGDSAMYLCASSDLLAVQETQYFGPGTRLLVL.

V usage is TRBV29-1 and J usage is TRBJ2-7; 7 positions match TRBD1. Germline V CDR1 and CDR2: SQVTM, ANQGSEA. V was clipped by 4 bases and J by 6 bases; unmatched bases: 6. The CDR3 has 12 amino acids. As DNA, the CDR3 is TGCAGCGTTGCCGACAGGGTGGGCGAGCAGTACTTC. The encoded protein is CSVADRVGEQYF.

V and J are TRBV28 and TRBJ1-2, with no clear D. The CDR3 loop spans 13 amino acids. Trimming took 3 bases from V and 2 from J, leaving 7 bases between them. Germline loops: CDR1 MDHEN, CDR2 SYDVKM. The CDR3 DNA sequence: TGTGCCAGCAGTTTTGTGGGGAACTATGGCTACACCTTC. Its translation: CASSFVGNYGYTF.

DNA of the CDR3: TGTGCCAGCACCCCGGGACAGGGTTTCGGAAAACTGTTTTTT. This codes for CASTPGQGFGKLFF. The chain carries TRBV27 and TRBJ1-4; 9 bases fit TRBD1. CDR3 size: 14 residues. Germline trimming cut 7 bases from V and 10 bases from J; bases unmatched to any gene: 10. Germline V CDR1 and CDR2: MNHEY, SMNVEV (reference sequence).

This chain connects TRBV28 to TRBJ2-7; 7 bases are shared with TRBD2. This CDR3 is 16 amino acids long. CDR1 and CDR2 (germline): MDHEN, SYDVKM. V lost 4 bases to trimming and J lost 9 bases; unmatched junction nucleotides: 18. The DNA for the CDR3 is TGTGCCAGCAGTTCAACACCCGCGGGAGATAGGCCGGGGCAGTACTTC. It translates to CASSSTPAGDRPGQYF.

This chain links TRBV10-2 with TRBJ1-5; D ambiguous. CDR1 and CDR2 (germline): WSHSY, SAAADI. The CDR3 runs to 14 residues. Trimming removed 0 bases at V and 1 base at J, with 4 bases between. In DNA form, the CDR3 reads TGCGCCAGCAGTGAGTCGGCGAGCAATCAGCCCCAGCATTTT. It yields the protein CASSESASNQPQHF.

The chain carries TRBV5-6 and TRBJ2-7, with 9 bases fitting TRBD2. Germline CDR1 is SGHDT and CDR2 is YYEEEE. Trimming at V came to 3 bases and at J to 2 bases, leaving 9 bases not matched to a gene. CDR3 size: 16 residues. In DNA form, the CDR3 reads TGTGCCAGCAGCTCCTTAGCGGGACTAGCTCCCTACGAGCAGTACTTC. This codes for CASSSLAGLAPYEQYF.

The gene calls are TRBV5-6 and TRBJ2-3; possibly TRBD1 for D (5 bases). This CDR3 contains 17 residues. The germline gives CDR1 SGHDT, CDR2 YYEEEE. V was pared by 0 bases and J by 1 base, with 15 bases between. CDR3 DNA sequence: TGTGCCAGCAGCTTGGCCTTGGGGCAGGATCGCACAGATACGCAGTATTTT. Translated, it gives CASSLALGQDRTDTQYF.

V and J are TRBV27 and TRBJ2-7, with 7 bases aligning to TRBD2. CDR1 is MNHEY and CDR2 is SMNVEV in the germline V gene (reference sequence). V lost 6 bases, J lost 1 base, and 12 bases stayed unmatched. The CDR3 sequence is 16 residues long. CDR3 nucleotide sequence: TGTGCCAGCAGCTTTATGGGGGGGGTAATGTCCTACGAGCAGTACTTC. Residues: CASSFMGGVMSYEQYF.

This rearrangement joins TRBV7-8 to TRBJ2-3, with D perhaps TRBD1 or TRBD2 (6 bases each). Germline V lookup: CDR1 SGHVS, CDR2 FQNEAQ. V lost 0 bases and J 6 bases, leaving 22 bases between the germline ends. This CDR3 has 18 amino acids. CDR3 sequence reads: CASSLARGLGGERDTQYF. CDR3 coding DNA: TGTGCCAGCAGCTTAGCCCGAGGTTTGGGGGGCGAGAGGGATACGCAGTATTTT.

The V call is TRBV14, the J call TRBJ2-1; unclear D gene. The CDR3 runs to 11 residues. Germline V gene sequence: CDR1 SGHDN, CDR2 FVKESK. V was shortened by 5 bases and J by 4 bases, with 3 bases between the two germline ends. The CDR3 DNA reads TGTGCCAGCAGCGGATACAATGAGCAGTTCTTC. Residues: CASSGYNEQFF.

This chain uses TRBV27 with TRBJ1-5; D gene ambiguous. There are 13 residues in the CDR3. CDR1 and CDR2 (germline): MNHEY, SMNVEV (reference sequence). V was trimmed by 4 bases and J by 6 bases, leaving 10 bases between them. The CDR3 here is CASSSGVGQPQHF. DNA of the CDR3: TGTGCCAGCAGTTCTGGGGTCGGTCAGCCCCAGCATTTT.

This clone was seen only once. CDR3 in amino acids: CASTTLQGPNTEAFF. CDR3 bases: TGTGCCAGCACCACACTTCAGGGTCCGAACACTGAAGCTTTCTTT. The chain recombines TRBV6-5 with TRBJ1-1; possible D gene TRBD1, 5 bases. This CDR3 spans 15 amino acids. Germline V gene sequence: CDR1 MNHEY, CDR2 SVGAGI. Trimming stripped 7 bases from V and 1 base from J, with 16 bases between.

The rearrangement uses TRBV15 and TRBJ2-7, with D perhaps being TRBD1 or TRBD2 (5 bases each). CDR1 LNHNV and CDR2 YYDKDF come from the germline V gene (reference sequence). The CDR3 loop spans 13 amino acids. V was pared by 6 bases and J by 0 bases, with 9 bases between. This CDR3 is CATRGTYSYEQYF. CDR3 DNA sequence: TGTGCCACCAGGGGGACGTACTCCTACGAGCAGTACTTC.

CDR3 in DNA: TGTGCCAGCATTGTACTAGAGAGTCAATATGGCTACACCTTC. This encodes CASIVLESQYGYTF. This rearrangement joins TRBV21-1 to TRBJ1-2. TRBV21-1 is flagged as a pseudogene. The CDR3 is 14 residues long.

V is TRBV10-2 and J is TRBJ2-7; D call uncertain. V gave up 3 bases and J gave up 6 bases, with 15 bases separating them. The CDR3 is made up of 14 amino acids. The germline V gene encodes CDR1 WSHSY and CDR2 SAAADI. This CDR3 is CASSDLATFFEQYF. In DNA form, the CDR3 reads TGCGCCAGCAGTGATCTGGCGACGTTCTTCGAGCAGTACTTC.

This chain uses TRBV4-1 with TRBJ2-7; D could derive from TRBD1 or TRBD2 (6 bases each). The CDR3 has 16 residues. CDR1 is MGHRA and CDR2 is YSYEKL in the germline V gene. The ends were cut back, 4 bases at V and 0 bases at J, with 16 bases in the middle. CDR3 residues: CASSPKRGARSYEQYF. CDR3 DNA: TGCGCCAGCAGCCCTAAAAGGGGGGCCCGCTCCTACGAGCAGTACTTC.

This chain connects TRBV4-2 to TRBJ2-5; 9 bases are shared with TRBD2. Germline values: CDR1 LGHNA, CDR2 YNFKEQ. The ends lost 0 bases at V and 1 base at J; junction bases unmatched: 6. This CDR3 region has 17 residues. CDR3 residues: CASSQDIAGVSQETQYF. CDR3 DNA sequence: TGTGCCAGCAGCCAAGATATAGCGGGAGTGAGCCAAGAGACCCAGTACTTC.

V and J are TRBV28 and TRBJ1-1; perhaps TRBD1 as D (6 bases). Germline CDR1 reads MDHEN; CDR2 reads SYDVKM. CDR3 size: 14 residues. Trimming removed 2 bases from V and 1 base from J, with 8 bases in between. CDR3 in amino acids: CASSLPGANTEAFF. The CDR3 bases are TGTGCCAGCAGTTTACCGGGGGCGAACACTGAAGCTTTCTTT.

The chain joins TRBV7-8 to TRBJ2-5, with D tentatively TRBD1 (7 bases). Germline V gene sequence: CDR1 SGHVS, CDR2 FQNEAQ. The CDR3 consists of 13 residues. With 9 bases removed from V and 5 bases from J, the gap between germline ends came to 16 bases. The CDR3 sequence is CASYRDSGETQYF. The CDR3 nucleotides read TGTGCCAGTTACCGGGACAGCGGGGAGACCCAGTACTTC.

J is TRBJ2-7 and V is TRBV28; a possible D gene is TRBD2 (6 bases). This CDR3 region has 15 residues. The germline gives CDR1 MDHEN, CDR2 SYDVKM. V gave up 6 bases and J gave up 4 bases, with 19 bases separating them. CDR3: CASRPAGQGIYEQYF. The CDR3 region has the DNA TGTGCCAGCAGGCCCGCGGGGCAGGGAATTTACGAGCAGTACTTC. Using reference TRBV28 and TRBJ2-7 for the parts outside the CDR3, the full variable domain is DVKVTQSSRYLVKRTGEKVFLECVQDMDHENMFWYRQDPGLGLRLIYFSYDVKMKEKGDIPEGYSVSREKKERFSLILESASTNQTSMYLCASRPAGQGIYEQYFGPGTRLTVT.